The sequence of this T cell receptor (beta chain) was determined in a study of a mutant IDH1 vaccine in newly diagnosed glioma. At the level of the study: Treated patients comprised around 62% males and 37.5% females, mean age roughly 40 years. Beforehand, treatment had been radiotherapy, temozolomide, or both; the majority received both.

From germline, CDR1 is SGHDT and CDR2 YYEEEE. CDR3 size: 16 residues. The V and J ends lost 4 bases and 5 bases, in that order; junction bases with no gene match: 10. Time point described: baseline, week 1 (first vaccination visit). As to treatment: pre-vaccination baseline after standard-of-care therapy. Donor tumors were new WHO grade 3 or 4 IDH1-mutant, ATRX-lost astrocytomas. TCRdb's table, derived via immunoSEQ multiplex PCR, lists solely in-frame clones and lacks some. The data show 85,000 to 100,000 clones, with approximately 83% seen just once and 7.4% held by the top ten. This chain joins TRBV5-6 and TRBJ1-4, with 8 bases that match TRBD1. The clonotype was recovered from a woman between 50 and 59 years old with glioma. The sample here was PBMCs, taken from a glioma patient treated with radiotherapy, temozolomide or both. DNA of the CDR3: TGTGCCAGCAGCCCAGTCGGGACAGGAGGAAATGAAAAACTGTTTTTT. Its translation: CASSPVGTGGNEKLFF.